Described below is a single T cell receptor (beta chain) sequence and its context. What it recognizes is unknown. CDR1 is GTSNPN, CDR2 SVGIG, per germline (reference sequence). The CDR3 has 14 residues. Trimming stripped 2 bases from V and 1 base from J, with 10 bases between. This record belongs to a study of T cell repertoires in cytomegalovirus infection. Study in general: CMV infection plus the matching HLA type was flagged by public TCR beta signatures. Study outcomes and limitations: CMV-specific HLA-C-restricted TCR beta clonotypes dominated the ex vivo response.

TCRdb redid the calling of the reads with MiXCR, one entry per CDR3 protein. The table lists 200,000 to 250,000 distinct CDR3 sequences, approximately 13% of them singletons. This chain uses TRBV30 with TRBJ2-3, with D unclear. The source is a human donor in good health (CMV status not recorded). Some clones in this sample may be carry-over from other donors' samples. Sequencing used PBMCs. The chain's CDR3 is CAWSPAARTDTQYF. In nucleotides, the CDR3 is TGTGCCTGGAGTCCGGCGGCCCGCACAGATACGCAGTATTTT.